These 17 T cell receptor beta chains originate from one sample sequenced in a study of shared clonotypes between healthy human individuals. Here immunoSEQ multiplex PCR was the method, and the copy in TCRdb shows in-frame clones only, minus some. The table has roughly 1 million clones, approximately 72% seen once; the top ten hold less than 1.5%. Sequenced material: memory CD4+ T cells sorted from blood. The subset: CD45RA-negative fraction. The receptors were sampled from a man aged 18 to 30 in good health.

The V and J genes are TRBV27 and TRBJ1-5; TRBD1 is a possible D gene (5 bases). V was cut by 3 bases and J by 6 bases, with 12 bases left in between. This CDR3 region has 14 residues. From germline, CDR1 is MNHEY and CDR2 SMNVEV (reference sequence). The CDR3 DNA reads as TGTGCCAGCAGTTTTTGGGGCGGAGGTCAGCCCCAGCATTTT. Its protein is CASSFWGGGQPQHF.

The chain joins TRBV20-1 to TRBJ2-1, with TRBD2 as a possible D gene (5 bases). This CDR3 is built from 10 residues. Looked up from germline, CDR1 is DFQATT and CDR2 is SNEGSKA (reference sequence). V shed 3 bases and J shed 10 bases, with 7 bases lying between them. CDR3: CSARRVEQFF. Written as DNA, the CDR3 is TGCAGTGCTAGGCGGGTCGAGCAGTTCTTC.

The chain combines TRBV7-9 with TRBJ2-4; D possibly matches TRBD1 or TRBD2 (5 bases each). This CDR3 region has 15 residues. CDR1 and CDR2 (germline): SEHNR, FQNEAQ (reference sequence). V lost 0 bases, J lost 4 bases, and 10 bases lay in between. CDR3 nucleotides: TGTGCCAGCAGCTTAGCTCCGGGGCCGAAAAACATTCAGTACTTC. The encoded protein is CASSLAPGPKNIQYF.

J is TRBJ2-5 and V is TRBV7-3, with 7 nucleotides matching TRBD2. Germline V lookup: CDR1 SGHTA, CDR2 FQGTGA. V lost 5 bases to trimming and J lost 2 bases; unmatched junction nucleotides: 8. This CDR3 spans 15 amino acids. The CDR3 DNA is TGTGCCAGCAGCCCCACGGGGGGAATACAAGAGACCCAGTACTTC. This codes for CASSPTGGIQETQYF.

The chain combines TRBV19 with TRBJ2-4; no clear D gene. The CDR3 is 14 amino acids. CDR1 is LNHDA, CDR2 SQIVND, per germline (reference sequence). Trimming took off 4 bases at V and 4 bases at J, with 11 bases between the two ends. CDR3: CASSTDTEKNIQYF. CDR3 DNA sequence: TGTGCCAGTAGTACTGACACGGAGAAAAACATTCAGTACTTC.

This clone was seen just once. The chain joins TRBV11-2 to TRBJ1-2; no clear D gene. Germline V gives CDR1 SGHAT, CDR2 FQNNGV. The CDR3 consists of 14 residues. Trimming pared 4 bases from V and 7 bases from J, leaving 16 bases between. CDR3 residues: CASSSLGEGGGYTF. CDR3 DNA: TGTGCCAGCAGCTCCCTGGGCGAAGGAGGTGGCTACACCTTC. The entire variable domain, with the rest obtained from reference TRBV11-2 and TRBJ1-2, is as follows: EAGVAQSPRYKIIEKRQSVAFWCNPISGHATLYWYQQILGQGPKLLIQFQNNGVVDDSQLPKDRFSAERLKGVDSTLKIQPAKLEDSAVYLCASSSLGEGGGYTFGSGTRLTVV.

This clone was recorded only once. CDR3 sequence (DNA): TGTGCCAGCACCCCCAGGAGACAAATAGACACCGGGGAGCTGTTTTTT. It codes for CASTPRRQIDTGELFF. This chain joins TRBV11-2 and TRBJ2-2; no clear D gene. Germline lookup yields CDR1 SGHAT and CDR2 FQNNGV. This CDR3 is 16 amino acids long. Trimming stripped 7 bases from V and 3 bases from J, with 18 bases between.

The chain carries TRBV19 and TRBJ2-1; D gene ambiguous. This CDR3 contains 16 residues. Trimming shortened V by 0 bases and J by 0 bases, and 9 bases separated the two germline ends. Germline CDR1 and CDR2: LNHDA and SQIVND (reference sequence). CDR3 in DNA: TGTGCCAGTAGTATAGATGCCGTCAGCTCCTACAATGAGCAGTTCTTC. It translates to CASSIDAVSSYNEQFF.

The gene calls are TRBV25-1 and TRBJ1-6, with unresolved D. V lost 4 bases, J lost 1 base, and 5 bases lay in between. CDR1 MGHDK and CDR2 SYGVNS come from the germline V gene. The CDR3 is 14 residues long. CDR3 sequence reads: CASSGGSYNSPLHF. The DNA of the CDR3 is TGTGCCAGCAGTGGGGGTTCCTATAATTCACCCCTCCACTTT.

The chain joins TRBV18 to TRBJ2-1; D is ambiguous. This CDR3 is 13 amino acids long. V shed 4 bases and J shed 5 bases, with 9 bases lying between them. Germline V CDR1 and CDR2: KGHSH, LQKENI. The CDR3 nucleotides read TGTGCCAGCTCACAGAAGCAAAACAATGAGCAGTTCTTC. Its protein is CASSQKQNNEQFF.

The CDR3 nucleotides are TGTGCCATCAGTGAGGGAGGTTATGTAGCCAAAAACATTCAGTACTTC. Translation gives CAISEGGYVAKNIQYF. V is TRBV10-3 and J is TRBJ2-4; tentative D call: TRBD2 (5 bases). Germline V gives CDR1 ENHRY, CDR2 SYGVKD. V dropped 2 bases and J dropped 0 bases, with 11 bases sitting between them. The CDR3 runs 16 residues.

The CDR3 DNA follows: TGTGCCTGGAGTGTATTTGGGGAGACCCAGTACTTC. Translation: CAWSVFGETQYF. The chain couples TRBV30 to TRBJ2-5; D call uncertain. CDR3 length: 12 amino acids. Germline lookup yields CDR1 GTSNPN and CDR2 SVGIG (reference sequence). V was clipped by 0 bases and J by 5 bases, with 7 bases between them. Drawing the rest from reference TRBV30 and TRBJ2-5, the complete variable domain is SQTIHQWPATLVQPVGSPLSLECTVEGTSNPNLYWYRQAAGRGLQLLFYSVGIGQISSEVPQNLSASRPQDRQFILSSKKLLLSDSGFYLCAWSVFGETQYFGPGTRLLVL.

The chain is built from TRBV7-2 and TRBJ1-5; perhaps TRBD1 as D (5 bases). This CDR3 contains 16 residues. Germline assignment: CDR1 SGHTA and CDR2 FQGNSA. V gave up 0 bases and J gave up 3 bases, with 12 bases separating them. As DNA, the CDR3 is TGTGCCAGCAGCTTAGCAGGGATAGGGACCAATCAGCCCCAGCATTTT. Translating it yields CASSLAGIGTNQPQHF.

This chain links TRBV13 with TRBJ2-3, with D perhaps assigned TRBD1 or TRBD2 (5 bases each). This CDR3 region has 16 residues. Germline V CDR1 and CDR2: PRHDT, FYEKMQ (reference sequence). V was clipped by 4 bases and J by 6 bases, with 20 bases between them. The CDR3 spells CASSSPGTGKWDTQYF. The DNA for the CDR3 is TGTGCCAGCAGCTCCCCCGGGACCGGCAAATGGGATACGCAGTATTTT.

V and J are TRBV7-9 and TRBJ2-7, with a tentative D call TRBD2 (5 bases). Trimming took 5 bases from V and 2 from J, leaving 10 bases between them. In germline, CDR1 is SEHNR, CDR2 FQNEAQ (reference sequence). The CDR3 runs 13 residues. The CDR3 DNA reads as TGTGCCAGCAGCCGGAGCGGAGCCTACGAGCAGTACTTC. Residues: CASSRSGAYEQYF.

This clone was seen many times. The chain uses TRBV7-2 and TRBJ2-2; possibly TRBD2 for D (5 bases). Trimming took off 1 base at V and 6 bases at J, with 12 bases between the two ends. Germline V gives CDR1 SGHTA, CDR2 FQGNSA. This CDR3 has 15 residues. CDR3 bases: TGTGCCAGCAGCTTAGGACTGCAGAGGGCCGGGGAGCTGTTTTTT. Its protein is CASSLGLQRAGELFF.

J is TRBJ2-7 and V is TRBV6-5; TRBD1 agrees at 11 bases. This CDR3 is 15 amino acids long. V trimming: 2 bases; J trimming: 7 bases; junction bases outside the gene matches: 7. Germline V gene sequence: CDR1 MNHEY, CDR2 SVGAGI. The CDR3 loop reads CASSYVGQGVEEQYF. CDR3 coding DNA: TGTGCCAGCAGTTACGTGGGACAGGGGGTGGAAGAGCAGTACTTC.